This TCR beta chain emerged from a study of T cell responses to AZD1222 COVID-19 vaccine. This clone appeared once. No antigen is known for it. Repertoires were generated with immunoSEQ multiplex PCR, while TCRdb's copy carries only in-frame clones and drops some. The top ten clones hold 2.7% of a sample with approximately 200,000 clones, about 87% of them seen once. CDR1 is KGHDR and CDR2 is SFDVKD in the germline V gene. With V trimmed by 4 bases and J by 9 bases, 7 bases remained unmatched. The CDR3 consists of 15 residues. Study outcomes and limitations: Most donors were white British, females outnumbered males, and clonal diversity was possibly underestimated. Spike was spanned by vaccine-associated CD4 TCRs, with dominance at 160-218 and 743-854. Only 6 or 7 AZD1222 recipients tested seropositive at baseline.

V and J are TRBV24-1 and TRBJ1-5; 11 nucleotides line up with TRBD1. This receptor was obtained from an adult in good health. The specimen was peripheral blood, collected on day 0 of MenACWY control vaccination. CDR3 in DNA: TGTGCCACCAGTGAAACGGGACAGGGGGGATCGCCCCAGCATTTT. Amino acid sequence: CATSETGQGGSPQHF.